The text below deals with one T cell receptor beta chain. Its antigen is unidentified. The data were produced by immunoSEQ multiplex PCR, yet TCRdb's version contains in-frame clones alone and is incomplete. Here the sample spans about 120,000 clones, roughly 89% being singletons. These data come from a study of T cell responses to AZD1222 COVID-19 vaccine. Whole-study findings and limits: Among AZD1222 vaccinees, only five or six were seropositive at baseline.

The germline V gene encodes CDR1 SGHAT and CDR2 FQNNGV. This CDR3 has 18 amino acids. V lost 5 bases and J lost 4; bases outside the gene matches: 13. The receptor was isolated from an adult who received the AZD1222 COVID-19 vaccine. The chain uses TRBV11-2 and TRBJ2-2; TRBD2 aligns across 10 bases. This specimen was peripheral blood, taken 28 days after the second AZD1222 dose. Here the CDR3 DNA reads TGTGCCAGCAGCATCCTCCCGGGACTAGCGACGGGCACCGGGGAGCTGTTTTTT. Its translation is CASSILPGLATGTGELFF.